These T cell receptor beta chains were read from a single sample in a study of pediatric ulcerative colitis. Only in-frame clones appear in the TCRdb table, and some are missing; sequencing was by immunoSEQ multiplex PCR. The sample shows 36,000 or so clones, around 73% of them seen only once. Sequencing was done on a sample of gut tissue. These receptors all come from a boy aged 5 to 17 with moderate ulcerative colitis. The CDR3 runs from the conserved cysteine through the conserved F or W. The D gene is left open where the match is weak. Not every row has a clone size; where given, it reads once, few, many or a size class.

V gene: TRBV10-3; J gene: TRBJ1-1; clone size: NA; D gene: NA; CDR3 protein: CAISEGRGGMGTEAFF; CDR3 DNA: TGTGCCATCAGTGAGGGCAGGGGAGGCATGGGCACTGAAGCTTTCTTT
V gene: TRBV5-6; J gene: TRBJ2-7; clone size: NA; D gene: TRBD2; CDR3 protein: CASTGLAGDFGDEQYF; CDR3 DNA: TGTGCCAGCACTGGGCTAGCGGGAGATTTCGGCGACGAGCAGTACTTC
V gene: TRBV18; J gene: TRBJ2-1; clone size: NA; D gene: NA; CDR3 protein: CASSPPAGAPEYNEQFF; CDR3 DNA: TGTGCCAGCTCACCACCGGCGGGGGCCCCCGAGTACAATGAGCAGTTCTTC
V gene: TRBV15; J gene: TRBJ1-2; clone size: once; D gene: TRBD1; CDR3 protein: CATSRPWTGGENYGYTF; CDR3 DNA: TGTGCCACCAGCAGACCGTGGACAGGGGGCGAGAACTATGGCTACACCTTC
V gene: TRBV28; J gene: TRBJ1-6; clone size: NA; D gene: NA; CDR3 protein: CASRVGGRLEGSPLHF; CDR3 DNA: TGTGCCAGCAGGGTGGGGGGGCGGCTCGAGGGGTCACCCCTCCACTTT
V gene: TRBV7-8; J gene: TRBJ2-7; clone size: few; D gene: NA; CDR3 protein: CASSPPPGGYEQYF; CDR3 DNA: TGTGCCAGCAGCCCGCCCCCGGGTGGCTACGAGCAGTACTTC
V gene: TRBV25-1; J gene: TRBJ1-2; clone size: NA; D gene: NA; CDR3 protein: CASSESHSPNYGYTF; CDR3 DNA: TGTGCCAGCAGTGAATCTCACAGCCCTAACTATGGCTACACCTTC
V gene: TRBV5-1; J gene: TRBJ2-2; clone size: NA; D gene: TRBD1; CDR3 protein: CASSLPGQGKTGELFF; CDR3 DNA: TGCGCCAGCAGCCTCCCGGGACAGGGAAAGACCGGGGAGCTGTTTTTT
V gene: TRBV15; J gene: TRBJ2-3; clone size: NA; D gene: NA; CDR3 protein: CATSRDQGSTQYF; CDR3 DNA: TGTGCCACCAGCAGAGATCAAGGAAGTACGCAGTATTTT
V gene: TRBV28; J gene: TRBJ1-5; clone size: NA; D gene: NA; CDR3 protein: CASRGSNQPQHF; CDR3 DNA: TGTGCCAGCAGGGGCAGCAATCAGCCCCAGCATTTT
V gene: TRBV2; J gene: TRBJ2-5; clone size: NA; D gene: NA; CDR3 protein: CASSEHRDQETQYF; CDR3 DNA: TGTGCCAGCAGTGAGCACAGGGACCAAGAGACCCAGTACTTC
V gene: TRBV7-9; J gene: TRBJ1-6; clone size: few; D gene: NA; CDR3 protein: CASSLGGTSQTLHF; CDR3 DNA: TGTGCCAGCAGCTTAGGCGGGACCTCCCAGACCCTCCACTTT
V gene: TRBV5-1; J gene: TRBJ2-1; clone size: NA; D gene: TRBD2; CDR3 protein: CASSYLTSAASYNEQFF; CDR3 DNA: TGCGCCAGCAGCTACCTGACTAGCGCGGCTTCCTACAATGAGCAGTTCTTC
V gene: TRBV7-2; J gene: TRBJ1-5; clone size: NA; D gene: NA; CDR3 protein: CASSPRGAEGQPQHF; CDR3 DNA: TGTGCCAGCAGCCCCCGCGGCGCCGAGGGTCAGCCCCAGCATTTT
V gene: TRBV11-2; J gene: TRBJ2-1; clone size: NA; D gene: NA; CDR3 protein: CASSAPGNEQFF; CDR3 DNA: TGTGCCAGCAGCGCGCCGGGTAATGAGCAGTTCTTC
V gene: TRBV4-3; J gene: TRBJ2-5; clone size: NA; D gene: NA; CDR3 protein: CASSQDLWGGAERETQYF; CDR3 DNA: TGCGCCAGCAGCCAAGACCTGTGGGGGGGGGCCGAGAGGGAGACCCAGTACTTC
V gene: TRBV15; J gene: TRBJ2-1; clone size: NA; D gene: TRBD1; CDR3 protein: CATSSPGQSYNEQFF; CDR3 DNA: TGTGCCACCAGCAGCCCGGGACAGAGCTACAATGAGCAGTTCTTC
V gene: TRBV18; J gene: TRBJ1-5; clone size: NA; D gene: NA; CDR3 protein: CASSPRGEAQPQHF; CDR3 DNA: TGTGCCAGCTCACCACGGGGGGAAGCGCAGCCCCAGCATTTT
V gene: TRBV9; J gene: TRBJ2-1; clone size: few; D gene: TRBD1; CDR3 protein: CASSVKSTGGYNEQFF; CDR3 DNA: TGTGCCAGCAGCGTAAAGTCGACAGGGGGATACAATGAGCAGTTCTTC
V gene: TRBV4-2; J gene: TRBJ2-1; clone size: NA; D gene: NA; CDR3 protein: CASSQAVSKQFF; CDR3 DNA: TGTGCCAGCAGCCAAGCAGTTTCGAAGCAGTTCTTC
V gene: TRBV5-4; J gene: TRBJ2-3; clone size: NA; D gene: TRBD1; CDR3 protein: CASSFGQGAGDTQYF; CDR3 DNA: TGTGCCAGCAGCTTCGGACAGGGGGCGGGAGATACGCAGTATTTT
V gene: TRBV28; J gene: TRBJ2-1; clone size: NA; D gene: TRBD2; CDR3 protein: CASSSLTSGRSCQFF; CDR3 DNA: TGTGCCAGCAGTTCACTGACTAGCGGGAGGTCCTGCCAGTTCTTC
V gene: TRBV6-1; J gene: TRBJ1-5; clone size: NA; D gene: NA; CDR3 protein: CASSEGISNQPQHF; CDR3 DNA: TGTGCCAGCAGTGAGGGAATTAGCAATCAGCCCCAGCATTTT
V gene: TRBV4-2; J gene: TRBJ2-7; clone size: NA; D gene: TRBD2; CDR3 protein: CASSQRSGGALEQHF; CDR3 DNA: TGTGCCAGCAGCCAGCGTAGCGGGGGGGCGTTAGAGCAGCACTTC
V gene: TRBV5-6; J gene: TRBJ2-1; clone size: NA; D gene: TRBD2; CDR3 protein: CASSFSGNANNEQFF; CDR3 DNA: TGTGCCAGCAGCTTTAGCGGGAACGCAAACAATGAGCAGTTCTTC
V gene: TRBV12-5; J gene: TRBJ2-3; clone size: NA; D gene: NA; CDR3 protein: CASGSGQNTDTQYF; CDR3 DNA: TGTGCTAGTGGTTCGGGACAAAACACAGATACGCAGTATTTT
V gene: TRBV4-1; J gene: TRBJ1-3; clone size: NA; D gene: NA; CDR3 protein: CASSQEERTVNTIYF; CDR3 DNA: TGCGCCAGCAGCCAAGAAGAACGAACCGTCAACACCATATATTTT
V gene: TRBV27; J gene: TRBJ2-7; clone size: NA; D gene: TRBD2; CDR3 protein: CASSSGTSGRVYEQYF; CDR3 DNA: TGTGCCAGCAGTTCGGGGACTAGCGGGAGGGTCTACGAGCAGTACTTC
V gene: TRBV7-8; J gene: TRBJ1-1; clone size: NA; D gene: NA; CDR3 protein: CASGLLGRNTEAFF; CDR3 DNA: TGTGCCAGCGGACTCCTCGGGAGAAACACTGAAGCTTTCTTT
V gene: TRBV4-2; J gene: TRBJ2-7; clone size: few; D gene: NA; CDR3 protein: CASSQGSTVGNYEQYF; CDR3 DNA: TGTGCCAGCAGCCAAGGGTCGACAGTGGGGAACTACGAGCAGTACTTC
V gene: TRBV4-1; J gene: TRBJ1-5; clone size: NA; D gene: TRBD1; CDR3 protein: CASSLGQVPSNQPQHF; CDR3 DNA: TGCGCCAGCAGCCTCGGACAGGTCCCTAGCAATCAGCCCCAGCATTTT
V gene: TRBV10-3; J gene: TRBJ1-1; clone size: NA; D gene: TRBD1; CDR3 protein: CAISEPGQNSNTEAFF; CDR3 DNA: TGTGCCATCAGTGAACCGGGACAGAATTCGAACACTGAAGCTTTCTTT
V gene: TRBV7-8; J gene: TRBJ2-7; clone size: NA; D gene: TRBD2; CDR3 protein: CASSFSIPSGRAGEQYF; CDR3 DNA: TGTGCCAGCAGCTTCTCCATCCCTAGCGGGAGGGCCGGGGAGCAGTACTTC
V gene: TRBV2; J gene: TRBJ2-7; clone size: NA; D gene: NA; CDR3 protein: CASSGDGTRQYF; CDR3 DNA: TGTGCCAGCAGTGGGGACGGTACGAGGCAGTACTTC
V gene: TRBV5-6; J gene: TRBJ2-1; clone size: NA; D gene: NA; CDR3 protein: CASSRWAEQFF; CDR3 DNA: TGTGCCAGCAGCAGATGGGCTGAGCAGTTCTTC
V gene: TRBV2; J gene: TRBJ1-6; clone size: NA; D gene: NA; CDR3 protein: CASSERQGNLF; CDR3 DNA: TGTGCCAGCAGTGAAAGGCAGGGAAACTTGTTT
V gene: TRBV30; J gene: TRBJ2-7; clone size: medium-sized; D gene: TRBD2; CDR3 protein: CAWSLAENSYEQYF; CDR3 DNA: TGTGCCTGGAGTCTAGCGGAGAACTCCTACGAGCAGTACTTC
V gene: TRBV14; J gene: TRBJ2-7; clone size: NA; D gene: NA; CDR3 protein: CASSQRIGSHEQYF; CDR3 DNA: TGTGCCAGCAGCCAACGGATAGGAAGTCACGAGCAGTACTTC
V gene: TRBV28; J gene: TRBJ2-7; clone size: NA; D gene: NA; CDR3 protein: CASSSPMIYEQYF; CDR3 DNA: TGTGCCAGCAGTTCCCCGATGATCTACGAGCAGTACTTC
V gene: TRBV6-6; J gene: TRBJ2-7; clone size: few; D gene: NA; CDR3 protein: CASSYDSGTWGEQYF; CDR3 DNA: TGTGCCAGCAGTTACGATAGTGGGACCTGGGGAGAGCAGTACTTC
V gene: TRBV5-4; J gene: TRBJ1-2; clone size: NA; D gene: NA; CDR3 protein: CASSSQTGVSGYTF; CDR3 DNA: TGTGCCAGCAGCTCCCAAACGGGTGTAAGTGGCTACACCTTC
V gene: TRBV4-1; J gene: TRBJ1-2; clone size: NA; D gene: NA; CDR3 protein: CASSPPQGRGYTF; CDR3 DNA: TGCGCCAGCAGCCCACCCCAGGGGAGAGGCTACACCTTC
V gene: TRBV12-1; J gene: TRBJ1-2; clone size: NA; D gene: NA; CDR3 protein: CASSPAGGGDYGYTF; CDR3 DNA: TGTGCCAGCAGCCCAGCCGGTGGGGGGGACTATGGCTACACCTTC